The present entry profiles one T cell receptor (beta chain) with its context. Antigen: not known. Primed by a sample-barcoded 5' primer and a J-beta primer mix, a second PCR proceeded for 7 to 11 cycles. TCRdb reprocessed the 5' RACE reads with MiXCR, giving one entry per CDR3 protein. This table has some 1.5 million distinct CDR3 sequences, about 45% appearing once. The sample originates from a study of blood T cells in healthy people across ages. Researchers collected approximately 9.5 milliliters of peripheral blood from every single donor. Overall study results and limits: TCR beta diversity, measured per million T cells, fell in a roughly linear way with age.

This clonotype was obtained from a woman between 18 and 29 years old in good health. What was sequenced was blood.

This CDR3 is CASSPGQGHEKLFF. The CDR3 DNA reads TGTGCCAGCTCACCCGGACAGGGACATGAAAAACTGTTTTTT. The V call is TRBV18, the J call TRBJ1-4, with TRBD1 identical over 8 bases. V was pared by 3 bases and J by 6 bases, with 3 bases of the junction left unmatched. The CDR3 covers 14 residues. The germline V gene has CDR1 KGHSH and CDR2 LQKENI.